This passage covers 24 T cell receptor beta chains from one sample sequenced in a study of shared clonotypes between healthy human individuals. The naive CD8 subset, CD45RO-negative cells positively selected for CCR7, excluded terminally differentiated effector memory CD45RA+ cells. Method: immunoSEQ multiplex PCR; TCRdb's copy keeps in-frame clones and lacks some. This table has just over 2,000,000 clones, about 94% appearing once. The source material was naive CD8+ T cells sorted from blood. The receptors derive from a man aged 18-30 years in good health.

The chain couples TRBV19 to TRBJ2-7, with D maybe TRBD1 (6 bases). Trimming stripped 9 bases from V and 7 bases from J, with 13 bases between. The germline CDR1 and CDR2 sequences are LNHDA and SQIVND (reference sequence). The CDR3 length is 11 residues. This chain's CDR3 is CARTGHREQYF. DNA of the CDR3: TGTGCCAGAACAGGGCATAGAGAGCAGTACTTC.

A single count supports this clone. V usage is TRBV5-6 and J usage is TRBJ2-7; 10 bases are shared with TRBD2. Per germline, CDR1 SGHDT and CDR2 YYEEEE. V dropped 4 bases and J dropped 3; count of bases not matched to a gene: 10. The CDR3 runs 16 residues. This chain's CDR3 is CASSDETSGSFYEQYF. The DNA of the CDR3 is TGTGCCAGCAGCGACGAGACTAGCGGGTCTTTCTACGAGCAGTACTTC.

This chain links TRBV6-5 with TRBJ2-1; D unclear. CDR1 and CDR2 (germline): MNHEY, SVGAGI. The CDR3 sequence is 15 residues long. Trimming cost V 0 bases and J 7 bases, with 13 bases left between them. The CDR3 loop reads CASSYSWQFENEQFF. CDR3 DNA: TGTGCCAGCAGTTACTCGTGGCAGTTCGAGAATGAGCAGTTCTTC.

The chain uses TRBV9 and TRBJ1-5, with a weak D call TRBD1 (5 bases). The germline V gene encodes CDR1 SGDLS and CDR2 YYNGEE. The ends were cut back, 5 bases at V and 4 bases at J, with 16 bases in the middle. The CDR3 consists of 15 residues. The CDR3 region is CASSDLGTPNQPQHF. The CDR3 DNA reads as TGTGCCAGCAGTGATTTGGGGACCCCTAATCAGCCCCAGCATTTT.

The chain recombines TRBV4-3 with TRBJ2-3, with TRBD2 matching over 8 bases. Trimming at V came to 3 bases and at J to 8 bases, leaving 13 bases not matched to a gene. This CDR3 is 16 amino acids long. Looked up from germline, CDR1 is LGHNA and CDR2 is YSLEER. The CDR3 DNA reads as TGCGCCAGCAGCCATTTCATCGGGACTAGTTCGGCTACGCAGTATTTT. Protein sequence: CASSHFIGTSSATQYF.

V is TRBV27 and J is TRBJ1-4; the D gene is possibly TRBD1 (6 bases). This CDR3 comprises 15 residues. Looked up from germline, CDR1 is MNHEY and CDR2 is SMNVEV (reference sequence). Trimming shortened V by 5 bases and J by 8 bases, and 18 bases separated the two germline ends. CDR3 loop: CASSLAGTPAEKLFF. As DNA, the CDR3 is TGTGCCAGCAGTCTTGCCGGGACACCGGCGGAAAAACTGTTTTTT.

The rearrangement uses TRBV6-1 and TRBJ2-2; 10 bases align to TRBD2. Germline V gene sequence: CDR1 MNHNS, CDR2 SASEGT. The CDR3 covers 16 residues. The J segment lost 8 bases and the V segment lost 2 bases, leaving 8 bases of the junction unmatched. This chain's CDR3 is CASSETSGRVRGELFF. The CDR3 coding sequence is TGTGCCAGCAGTGAAACAAGCGGGAGGGTTCGTGGGGAGCTGTTTTTT.

The chain joins TRBV5-6 to TRBJ1-6; D ambiguous. The CDR3 covers 13 residues. Trimming shortened V by 4 bases and J by 5 bases, and 7 bases separated the two germline ends. CDR1 SGHDT and CDR2 YYEEEE come from the germline V gene. This CDR3 reads CASSPEDNSPLHF. The CDR3 nucleotides read TGTGCCAGCAGCCCTGAGGATAATTCACCCCTCCACTTT.

This clone came up once. V gene TRBV27 combines with J gene TRBJ2-6; no reliable D call. CDR1 and CDR2 (germline): MNHEY, SMNVEV (reference sequence). This CDR3 contains 16 residues. Trimming pared 5 bases from V and 0 bases from J, leaving 11 bases between. CDR3 bases: TGTGCCAGCAGTACTCAAACAGTCTCTGGGGCCAACGTCCTGACTTTC. It is translated as CASSTQTVSGANVLTF.

V usage is TRBV19 and J usage is TRBJ1-5; 9 bases fit TRBD1. Germline lookup yields CDR1 LNHDA and CDR2 SQIVND (reference sequence). J lost 6 bases, V lost 4 bases, and 7 bases had no gene match. The CDR3 is made up of 15 amino acids. CDR3 loop: CASSTDTGGVQPQHF. CDR3 nucleotide sequence: TGTGCCAGTAGTACCGACACAGGGGGCGTTCAGCCCCAGCATTTT.

The J gene is TRBJ2-2, the V gene TRBV9; D ambiguous. The CDR3 is 14 amino acids. Germline CDR1 and CDR2: SGDLS and YYNGEE. The V end was cut by 0 bases, the J end by 5 bases, with 8 bases between. The CDR3 region is CASSVATTTGELFF. DNA for the CDR3: TGTGCCAGCAGCGTAGCTACCACTACCGGGGAGCTGTTTTTT.

The genes are TRBV28 and TRBJ2-7; 14 bases are shared with TRBD2. Germline V gene lookup returns CDR1 MDHEN and CDR2 SYDVKM. This CDR3 is 16 amino acids long. J lost 4 bases, V lost 4 bases, and 6 bases had no gene match. The CDR3 bases are TGTGCCAGCAGTTCACACGGACTAGCGGGGGGTTACGAGCAGTACTTC. Amino acids: CASSSHGLAGGYEQYF.

The chain uses TRBV2 and TRBJ2-7, with 7 bases fitting TRBD2. Germline assignment: CDR1 SNHLY and CDR2 FYNNEI. This CDR3 spans 11 amino acids. Germline trimming cut 8 bases from V and 3 bases from J; bases unmatched to any gene: 1. The CDR3 bases are TGTGCCAGCCCTAGCGGCTACGAGCAGTACTTC. Protein product: CASPSGYEQYF.

This chain links TRBV6-5 with TRBJ2-5, with D perhaps matching TRBD1 (6 bases). Trimming shortened V by 6 bases and J by 4 bases, and 18 bases separated the two germline ends. Germline CDR1 is MNHEY and CDR2 is SVGAGI. The CDR3 length is 15 residues. The CDR3 reads CASSDVWGRPETQYF. The CDR3 DNA is TGTGCCAGCAGCGACGTCTGGGGGCGCCCAGAGACCCAGTACTTC.

The gene calls are TRBV27 and TRBJ2-1, with TRBD2 identical over 7 bases. J gave up 8 bases and V 3 bases, and 4 bases lay outside the gene matches. Germline CDR1 MNHEY, CDR2 SMNVEV (reference sequence). The CDR3 runs 13 residues. CDR3 DNA: TGTGCCAGCAGTTTTGGCGGGAGCTATGAGCAGTTCTTC. Translation gives CASSFGGSYEQFF.

The chain joins TRBV13 to TRBJ1-6, with D hard to call. V shed 3 bases and J shed 5 bases, with 5 bases lying between them. CDR1 is PRHDT and CDR2 is FYEKMQ in the germline V gene (reference sequence). This CDR3 is 13 amino acids long. The CDR3 DNA follows: TGTGCCAGCAGCTTCGAGAATAATTCACCCCTCCACTTT. It encodes CASSFENNSPLHF.

This chain joins TRBV13 and TRBJ2-1, with TRBD1 matching 9 bases. Losses at the gene ends were 5 bases for V and 3 bases for J; bases not matched to a gene: 2. The CDR3 length is 14 residues. Germline-derived CDR1 and CDR2 are PRHDT and FYEKMQ (reference sequence). The CDR3 reads CASSATGGYNEQFF. In DNA, the CDR3 is TGTGCCAGCAGCGCGACAGGGGGCTACAATGAGCAGTTCTTC. Drawing the rest from reference TRBV13 and TRBJ2-1, the complete variable domain is AAGVIQSPRHLIKEKRETATLKCYPIPRHDTVYWYQQGPGQDPQFLISFYEKMQSDKGSIPDRFSAQQFSDYHSELNMSSLELGDSALYFCASSATGGYNEQFFGPGTRLTVL.

The chain is built from TRBV9 and TRBJ1-3; D ambiguous. Looked up from germline, CDR1 is SGDLS and CDR2 is YYNGEE. The ends were cut back, 4 bases at V and 0 bases at J, with 11 bases in the middle. CDR3 length: 15 amino acids. CDR3 DNA: TGTGCCAGCAGCCCTTGGCTGAGCTCTGGAAACACCATATATTTT. Translation gives CASSPWLSSGNTIYF. Using reference TRBV9 and TRBJ1-3 for the parts outside the CDR3, the full variable domain is DSGVTQTPKHLITATGQRVTLRCSPRSGDLSVYWYQQSLDQGLQFLIQYYNGEERAKGNILERFSAQQFPDLHSELNLSSLELGDSALYFCASSPWLSSGNTIYFGEGSWLTVV.

The rearrangement links TRBV5-5 to TRBJ2-7, with 7 bases identical to TRBD1. This CDR3 spans 16 amino acids. V dropped 6 bases and J dropped 2; count of bases not matched to a gene: 14. Germline assignment: CDR1 SGHKS and CDR2 YYEKEE (reference sequence). CDR3 loop: CASTRTPGTATYEQYF. CDR3 bases: TGTGCCAGCACCCGAACGCCCGGGACAGCAACCTACGAGCAGTACTTC.

V gene TRBV14 combines with J gene TRBJ2-5; 7 bases are shared with TRBD1. CDR1 is SGHDN, CDR2 FVKESK, per germline. V trimming: 5 bases; J trimming: 5 bases; junction bases outside the gene matches: 2. This CDR3 is 12 amino acids long. CDR3 sequence: CASSSQGETQYF. CDR3 sequence (DNA): TGTGCCAGCAGCTCACAGGGGGAGACCCAGTACTTC.

This chain links TRBV11-2 with TRBJ2-2; 8 bases line up with TRBD2. With V trimmed by 5 bases and J by 5 bases, 13 bases remained unmatched. Germline V gene data show CDR1 as SGHAT and CDR2 as FQNNGV. The CDR3 contains 17 residues. The chain's CDR3 is CASSLSPRREETGELFF. CDR3 DNA sequence: TGTGCCAGCAGCCTATCCCCCCGGCGGGAGGAAACCGGGGAGCTGTTTTTT.

This chain connects TRBV5-4 to TRBJ2-7; D is perhaps TRBD1 (6 bases). This CDR3 is 13 amino acids long. V dropped 4 bases and J dropped 3 bases, with 11 bases sitting between them. The germline V gene encodes CDR1 SGHNT and CDR2 YYREEE (reference sequence). Here the CDR3 DNA reads TGTGCCAGCAGCATGGGACAAGGCTACGAGCAGTACTTC. Encoded protein: CASSMGQGYEQYF.

The rearrangement uses TRBV13 and TRBJ2-7; maybe TRBD2 (5 bases). CDR3 length: 13 amino acids. The V end was cut by 5 bases, the J end by 5 bases, with 13 bases between. CDR1 and CDR2 (germline): PRHDT, FYEKMQ (reference sequence). The CDR3 is CASSPTLRDEQYF. DNA for the CDR3: TGTGCCAGCAGCCCAACTTTGCGGGACGAGCAGTACTTC. Using reference TRBV13 and TRBJ2-7 for the parts outside the CDR3, the full variable domain is AAGVIQSPRHLIKEKRETATLKCYPIPRHDTVYWYQQGPGQDPQFLISFYEKMQSDKGSIPDRFSAQQFSDYHSELNMSSLELGDSALYFCASSPTLRDEQYFGPGTRLTVT.

The chain has TRBV9 and TRBJ1-2, with 9 bases lining up with TRBD1. Trimming cost V 3 bases and J 5 bases; bases outside gene matches: 8. Germline values: CDR1 SGDLS, CDR2 YYNGEE. There are 15 residues in the CDR3. CDR3 sequence reads: CASSAVSGQGYGYTF. The CDR3 DNA sequence: TGTGCCAGCAGCGCTGTCTCTGGACAGGGGTATGGCTACACCTTC.